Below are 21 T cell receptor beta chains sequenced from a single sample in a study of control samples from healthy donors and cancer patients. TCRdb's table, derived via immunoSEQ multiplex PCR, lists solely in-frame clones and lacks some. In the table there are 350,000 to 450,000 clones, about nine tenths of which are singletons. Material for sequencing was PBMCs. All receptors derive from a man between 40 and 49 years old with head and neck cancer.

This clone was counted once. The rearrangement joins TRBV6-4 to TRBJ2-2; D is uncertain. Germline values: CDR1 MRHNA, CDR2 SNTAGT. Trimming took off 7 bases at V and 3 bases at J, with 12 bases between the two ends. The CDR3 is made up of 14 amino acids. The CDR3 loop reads CASKGQVDTGELFF. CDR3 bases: TGTGCCAGCAAAGGCCAGGTCGACACCGGGGAGCTGTTTTTT.

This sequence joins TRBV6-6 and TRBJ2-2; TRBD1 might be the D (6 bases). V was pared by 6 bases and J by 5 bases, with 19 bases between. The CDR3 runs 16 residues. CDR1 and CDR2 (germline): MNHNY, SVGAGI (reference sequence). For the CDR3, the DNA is TGTGCCAGCAGCCCCGCCCCGGGGACAAAAACCGGGGAGCTGTTTTTT. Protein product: CASSPAPGTKTGELFF.

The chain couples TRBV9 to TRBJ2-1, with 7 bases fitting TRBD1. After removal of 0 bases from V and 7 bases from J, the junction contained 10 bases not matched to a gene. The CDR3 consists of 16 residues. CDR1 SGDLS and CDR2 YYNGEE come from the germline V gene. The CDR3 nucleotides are TGTGCCAGCAGCGTAGGGGTAGCAGGGGGTAGTAATGAGCAGTTCTTC. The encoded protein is CASSVGVAGGSNEQFF. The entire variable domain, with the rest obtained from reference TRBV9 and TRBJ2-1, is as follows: DSGVTQTPKHLITATGQRVTLRCSPRSGDLSVYWYQQSLDQGLQFLIQYYNGEERAKGNILERFSAQQFPDLHSELNLSSLELGDSALYFCASSVGVAGGSNEQFFGPGTRLTVL.

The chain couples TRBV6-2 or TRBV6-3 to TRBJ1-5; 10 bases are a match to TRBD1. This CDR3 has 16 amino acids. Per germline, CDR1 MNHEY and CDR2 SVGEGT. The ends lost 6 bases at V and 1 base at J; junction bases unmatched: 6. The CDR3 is CASSQGTGESNQPQHF. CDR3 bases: TGTGCCAGCAGCCAAGGGACAGGGGAAAGCAATCAGCCCCAGCATTTT.

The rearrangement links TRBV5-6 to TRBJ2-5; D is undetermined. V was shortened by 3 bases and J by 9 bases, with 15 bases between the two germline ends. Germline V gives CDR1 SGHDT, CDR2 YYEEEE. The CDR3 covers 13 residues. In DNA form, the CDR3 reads TGTGCCAGCAGCTCACAAGCCAAGAGACCCCAGTACTTC. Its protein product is CASSSQAKRPQYF.

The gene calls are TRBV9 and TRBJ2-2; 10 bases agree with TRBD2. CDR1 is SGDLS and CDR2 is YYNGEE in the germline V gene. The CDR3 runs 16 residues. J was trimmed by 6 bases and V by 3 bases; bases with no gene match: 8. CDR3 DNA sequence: TGTGCCAGCAGCGAAAGCGGGGGGGCGGAGGCCGGGGAGCTGTTTTTT. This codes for CASSESGGAEAGELFF.

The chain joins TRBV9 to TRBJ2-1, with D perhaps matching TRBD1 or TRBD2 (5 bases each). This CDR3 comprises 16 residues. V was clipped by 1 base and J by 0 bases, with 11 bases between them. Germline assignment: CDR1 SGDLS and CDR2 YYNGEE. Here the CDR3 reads CASSVLPGSSYNEQFF. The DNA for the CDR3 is TGTGCCAGCAGCGTACTCCCAGGGAGCTCCTACAATGAGCAGTTCTTC.

In nucleotides, the CDR3 is TGTGCCAGCAGTTACCGCAGGGGGTCAGAGACCCAGTACTTC. This encodes CASSYRRGSETQYF. The V and J genes are TRBV6-2 or TRBV6-3 and TRBJ2-5; TRBD1 matches at 7 bases. CDR3 length: 14 residues. With 2 bases clipped from V and 4 bases from J, the junction kept 4 bases outside the gene matches. From germline, CDR1 is MNHEY and CDR2 SVGEGT.

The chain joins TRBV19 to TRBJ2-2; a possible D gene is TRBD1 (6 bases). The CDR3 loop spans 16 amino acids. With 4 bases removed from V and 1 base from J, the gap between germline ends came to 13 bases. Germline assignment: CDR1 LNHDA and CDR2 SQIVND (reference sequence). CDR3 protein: CASSKGVSGNTGELFF. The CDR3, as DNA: TGTGCCAGTAGTAAGGGGGTCAGCGGGAACACCGGGGAGCTGTTTTTT.

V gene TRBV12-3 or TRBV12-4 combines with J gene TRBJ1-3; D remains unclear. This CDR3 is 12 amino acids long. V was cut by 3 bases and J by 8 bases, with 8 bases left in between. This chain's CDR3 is CASSFIGDTIYF. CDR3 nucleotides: TGTGCCAGCAGTTTCATTGGGGACACCATATATTTT.

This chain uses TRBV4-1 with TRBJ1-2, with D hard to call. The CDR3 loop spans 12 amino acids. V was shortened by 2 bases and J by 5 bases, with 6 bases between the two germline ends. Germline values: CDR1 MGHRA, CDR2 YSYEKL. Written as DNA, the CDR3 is TGCGCCAGCAGCCAAATCCCGTATGGCTACACCTTC. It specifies CASSQIPYGYTF.

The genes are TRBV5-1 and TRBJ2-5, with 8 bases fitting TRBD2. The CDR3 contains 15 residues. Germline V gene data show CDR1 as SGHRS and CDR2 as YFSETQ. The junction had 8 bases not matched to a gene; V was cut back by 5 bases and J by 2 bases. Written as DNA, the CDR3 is TGCGCCAGCAGTCTTGTCGGGGGGGCACAAGAGACCCAGTACTTC. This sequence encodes CASSLVGGAQETQYF.

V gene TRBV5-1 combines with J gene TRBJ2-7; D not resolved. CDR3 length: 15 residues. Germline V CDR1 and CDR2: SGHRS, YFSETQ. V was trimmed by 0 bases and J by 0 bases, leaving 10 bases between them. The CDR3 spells CASSLDQPSSYEQYF. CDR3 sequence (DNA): TGCGCCAGCAGCTTGGACCAACCAAGCTCCTACGAGCAGTACTTC.

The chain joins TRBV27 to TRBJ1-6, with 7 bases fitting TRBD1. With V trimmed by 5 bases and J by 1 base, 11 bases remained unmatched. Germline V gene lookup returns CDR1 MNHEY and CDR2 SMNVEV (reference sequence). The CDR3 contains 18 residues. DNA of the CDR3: TGTGCCAGCAGTCGTATCAGGACAGGCGAGTCCTATAATTCACCCCTCCACTTT. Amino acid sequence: CASSRIRTGESYNSPLHF.

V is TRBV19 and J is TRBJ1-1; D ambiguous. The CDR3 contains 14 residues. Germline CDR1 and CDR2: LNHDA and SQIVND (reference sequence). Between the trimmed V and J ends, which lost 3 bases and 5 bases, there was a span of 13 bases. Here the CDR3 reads CASSISGGGTEAFF. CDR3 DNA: TGTGCCAGTAGTATCTCGGGAGGAGGTACTGAAGCTTTCTTT.

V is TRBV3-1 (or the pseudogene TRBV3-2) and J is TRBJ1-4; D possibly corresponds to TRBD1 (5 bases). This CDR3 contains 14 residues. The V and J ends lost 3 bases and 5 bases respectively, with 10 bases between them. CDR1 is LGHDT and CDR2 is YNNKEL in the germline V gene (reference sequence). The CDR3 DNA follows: TGTGCCAGCAGCCAGGGAGGGGTAAATGAAAAACTGTTTTTT. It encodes CASSQGGVNEKLFF.

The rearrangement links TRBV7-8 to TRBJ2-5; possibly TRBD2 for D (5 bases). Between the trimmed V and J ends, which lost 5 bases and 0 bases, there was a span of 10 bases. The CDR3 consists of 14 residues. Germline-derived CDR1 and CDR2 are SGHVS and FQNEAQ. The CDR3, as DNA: TGTGCCAGCAGCCCTTCGGGAAACCAAGAGACCCAGTACTTC. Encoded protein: CASSPSGNQETQYF.

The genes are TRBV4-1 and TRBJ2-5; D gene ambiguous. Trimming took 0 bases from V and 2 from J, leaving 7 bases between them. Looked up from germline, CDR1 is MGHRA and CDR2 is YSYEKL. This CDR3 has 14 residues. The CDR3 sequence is CASSQDRIQETQYF. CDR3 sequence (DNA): TGCGCCAGCAGCCAAGACAGAATACAAGAGACCCAGTACTTC.

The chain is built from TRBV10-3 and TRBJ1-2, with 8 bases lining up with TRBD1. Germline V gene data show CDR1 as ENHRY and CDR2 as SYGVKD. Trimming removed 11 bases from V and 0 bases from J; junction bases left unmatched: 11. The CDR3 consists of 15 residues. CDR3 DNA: TGTGCCGTCCAGGACAGGGCGGAAGCTAACTATGGCTACACCTTC. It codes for CAVQDRAEANYGYTF.

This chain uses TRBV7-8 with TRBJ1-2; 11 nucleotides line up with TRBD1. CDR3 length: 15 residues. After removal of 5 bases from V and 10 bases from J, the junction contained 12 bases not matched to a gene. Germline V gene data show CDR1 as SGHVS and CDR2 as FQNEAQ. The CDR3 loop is CASSKDRGRAPTYTF. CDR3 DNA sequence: TGTGCCAGCAGCAAGGACAGGGGGCGGGCCCCGACCTACACCTTC.

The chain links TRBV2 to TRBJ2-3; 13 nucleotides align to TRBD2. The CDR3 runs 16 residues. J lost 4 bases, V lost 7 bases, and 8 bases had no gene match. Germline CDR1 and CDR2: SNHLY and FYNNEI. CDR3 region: CASTVGLAGVSDTQYF. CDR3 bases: TGTGCCAGCACCGTTGGACTAGCGGGAGTTTCAGATACGCAGTATTTT.